This T cell receptor beta chain was captured by sequencing in a study of cytomegalovirus exposure and HLA in healthy donors. Study-level information: In a previous analysis, around 110 million unique TCR beta sequences were found from some 180 million T cells.

This clone was seen only a few times. V trimming: 6 bases; J trimming: 4 bases; junction bases outside the gene matches: 9. CDR1 is LNHDA, CDR2 SQIVND, per germline (reference sequence). The CDR3 contains 15 residues. With 60 Vbeta and 13 Jbeta primers, the PCR was carried out. Generated by immunoSEQ multiplex PCR, the TCRdb table keeps only in-frame clones and is missing some. The table records 100,000 or so clones, less than 90% of them present only once. This sequence joins TRBV19 and TRBJ1-1; 9 positions agree with TRBD1. This clonotype was obtained from a man aged 35-49 years in good health and CMV-seronegative. Material for sequencing was PBMCs. The CDR3 sequence: CASSANNRGPTEAFF. DNA for the CDR3: TGTGCCAGTAGCGCGAACAACAGGGGGCCCACTGAAGCTTTCTTT.